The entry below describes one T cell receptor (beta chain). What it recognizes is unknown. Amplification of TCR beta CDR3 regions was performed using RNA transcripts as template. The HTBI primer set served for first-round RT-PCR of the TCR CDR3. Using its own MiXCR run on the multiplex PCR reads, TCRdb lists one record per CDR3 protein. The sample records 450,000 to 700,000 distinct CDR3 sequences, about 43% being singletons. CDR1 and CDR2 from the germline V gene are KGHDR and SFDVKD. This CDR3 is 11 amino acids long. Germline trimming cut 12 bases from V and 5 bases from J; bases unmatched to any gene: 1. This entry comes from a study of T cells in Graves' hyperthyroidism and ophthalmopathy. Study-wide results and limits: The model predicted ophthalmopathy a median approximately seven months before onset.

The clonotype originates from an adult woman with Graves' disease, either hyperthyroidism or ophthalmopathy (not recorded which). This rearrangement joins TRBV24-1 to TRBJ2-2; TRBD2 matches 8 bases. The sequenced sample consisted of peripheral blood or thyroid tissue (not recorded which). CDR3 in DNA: TGTGCCGGCGGGGGGACCGGGGAGCTGTTTTTT. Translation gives CAGGGTGELFF.